The rows below give T cell receptor beta chains drawn from one sample of a study of early T cells in non-severe SARS-CoV-2 infection. A single record per CDR3 protein comes from TCRdb applying MiXCR to the 5' RACE reads. The table shows approximately 66,000 distinct CDR3 sequences, with under 15% occurring only once. The sample was whole blood. These TCRs come from an adult who was a healthcare worker with PCR-confirmed SARS-CoV-2 infection or an uninfected control (not recorded which). CDR3s include the opening cysteine and the closing phenylalanine or tryptophan. The D gene is left open where the match is weak. A row's size may be missing; if present it is once, few, many or a size class.

d_gene: NA; len: 12; j_gene: TRBJ1-2; abundance: NA; v_gene: TRBV7-2; CDR3aa: CASSLFKNGYTF; CDR3nt: TGTGCCAGCAGCTTATTTAAGAATGGCTACACCTTC
d_gene: TRBD1; len: 15; j_gene: TRBJ2-7; abundance: few; v_gene: TRBV18; CDR3aa: CASSPPEGGRYEQYF; CDR3nt: TGTGCCAGCTCACCACCGGAAGGGGGCAGGTACGAGCAGTACTTC
d_gene: NA; len: 15; j_gene: TRBJ1-1; abundance: NA; v_gene: TRBV6-5; CDR3aa: CASSQSGGLNTEAFF; CDR3nt: TGTGCCAGCAGTCAATCGGGGGGCCTGAACACTGAAGCTTTCTTT
d_gene: NA; len: 17; j_gene: TRBJ1-3; abundance: NA; v_gene: TRBV3-1; CDR3aa: CASSRGSTPQASDTIYF; CDR3nt: TGTGCCAGCAGCCGCGGATCGACACCACAGGCTTCGGACACCATATATTTT
d_gene: TRBD2; len: 11; j_gene: TRBJ2-5; abundance: NA; v_gene: TRBV7-2; CDR3aa: CASSLGLEQYF; CDR3nt: TGTGCCAGCAGTCTGGGACTAGAACAGTACTTC
d_gene: NA; len: 15; j_gene: TRBJ1-2; abundance: once; v_gene: TRBV5-1; CDR3aa: CASSPDGSSPYGYTF; CDR3nt: TGCGCCAGCAGCCCCGATGGGTCATCCCCCTATGGCTACACCTTC
d_gene: NA; len: 14; j_gene: TRBJ2-5; abundance: NA; v_gene: TRBV6-5; CDR3aa: CASRSPGVGETQYF; CDR3nt: TGTGCCAGCAGGTCCCCGGGGGTTGGCGAGACCCAGTACTTC
d_gene: TRBD1; len: 16; j_gene: TRBJ1-4; abundance: many; v_gene: TRBV27; CDR3aa: CASSSLPTGGNEKLFF; CDR3nt: TGTGCCAGCAGTTCCCTACCAACAGGGGGTAATGAAAAACTGTTTTTT
d_gene: NA; len: 14; j_gene: TRBJ2-1; abundance: many; v_gene: TRBV7-2; CDR3aa: CASSRDRQNNEQFF; CDR3nt: TGTGCCAGCAGCCGTGATAGACAGAACAATGAGCAGTTCTTC
d_gene: TRBD1; len: 14; j_gene: TRBJ2-3; abundance: few; v_gene: TRBV7-9; CDR3aa: CASSFDRGPDTQYF; CDR3nt: TGTGCCAGCAGCTTCGACAGGGGCCCCGATACGCAGTATTTT
d_gene: TRBD2; len: 17; j_gene: TRBJ2-1; abundance: NA; v_gene: TRBV9; CDR3aa: CASSVAIGLAGNNEQFF; CDR3nt: TGTGCCAGCAGCGTAGCTATTGGACTAGCGGGGAACAATGAGCAGTTCTTC
d_gene: TRBD2; len: 16; j_gene: TRBJ2-1; abundance: NA; v_gene: TRBV7-7; CDR3aa: CASSPQMPSGGGEQFF; CDR3nt: TGTGCCAGCAGCCCTCAAATGCCTAGCGGGGGGGGTGAGCAGTTCTTC
d_gene: NA; len: 12; j_gene: TRBJ1-2; abundance: many; v_gene: TRBV6-2/TRBV6-3; CDR3aa: CASSYSKGGYTF; CDR3nt: TGTGCCAGCAGTTACTCGAAAGGAGGCTACACCTTC
d_gene: TRBD1; len: 14; j_gene: TRBJ2-3; abundance: NA; v_gene: TRBV5-8; CDR3aa: CASSRAQGAYTQYF; CDR3nt: TGTGCCAGCAGCCGGGCCCAGGGGGCGTATACGCAGTATTTT
d_gene: NA; len: 15; j_gene: TRBJ1-1; abundance: few; v_gene: TRBV3-1; CDR3aa: CASSQGQGDFTEAFF; CDR3nt: TGTGCCAGCAGCCAAGGGCAGGGTGATTTTACTGAAGCTTTCTTT
d_gene: NA; len: 12; j_gene: TRBJ2-6; abundance: many; v_gene: TRBV29-1; CDR3aa: CSAFSGANVLTF; CDR3nt: TGCAGCGCCTTCTCTGGGGCCAACGTCCTGACTTTC
d_gene: NA; len: 14; j_gene: TRBJ2-1; abundance: few; v_gene: TRBV5-1; CDR3aa: CASSLAGSYNEQFF; CDR3nt: TGCGCCAGCAGCTTGGCCGGCTCCTACAATGAGCAGTTCTTC
d_gene: NA; len: 15; j_gene: TRBJ2-1; abundance: many; v_gene: TRBV19; CDR3aa: CASARELALSNEQFF; CDR3nt: TGTGCCAGCGCCAGGGAGCTAGCGCTCTCCAATGAGCAGTTCTTC
d_gene: NA; len: 14; j_gene: TRBJ1-1; abundance: many; v_gene: TRBV3-1; CDR3aa: CASSQVVNGAEAFF; CDR3nt: TGTGCCAGCAGCCAAGTAGTCAACGGTGCTGAAGCTTTCTTT
d_gene: NA; len: 14; j_gene: TRBJ1-2; abundance: many; v_gene: TRBV7-2; CDR3aa: CASSPVGRIYGYTF; CDR3nt: TGTGCCAGCAGCCCTGTCGGCCGAATCTATGGCTACACCTTC
d_gene: NA; len: 12; j_gene: TRBJ1-6; abundance: few; v_gene: TRBV5-1; CDR3aa: CASSLDSPPLHF; CDR3nt: TGCGCCAGCAGCCTAGACAGTCCACCCCTCCACTTT
d_gene: NA; len: 16; j_gene: TRBJ1-2; abundance: once; v_gene: TRBV20-1; CDR3aa: CSASGEGLGYNYGYTF; CDR3nt: TGCAGTGCTAGTGGGGAGGGATTGGGGTACAACTATGGCTACACCTTC
d_gene: NA; len: 16; j_gene: TRBJ2-7; abundance: many; v_gene: TRBV7-2; CDR3aa: CASSPRWGASSYEQYF; CDR3nt: TGTGCCAGCAGCCCGAGGTGGGGGGCGAGCTCCTACGAGCAGTACTTC
d_gene: TRBD2; len: 17; j_gene: TRBJ2-7; abundance: NA; v_gene: TRBV18; CDR3aa: CASSLLALGEGTSEQYF; CDR3nt: TGTGCCAGCTCACTCCTAGCCTTGGGGGAGGGCACGTCCGAGCAGTACTTC
d_gene: NA; len: 16; j_gene: TRBJ2-1; abundance: many; v_gene: TRBV11-2; CDR3aa: CASSPNRQTGPNEQFF; CDR3nt: TGTGCCAGCAGCCCCAACCGACAGACCGGGCCCAATGAGCAGTTCTTC
d_gene: TRBD1; len: 16; j_gene: TRBJ2-7; abundance: few; v_gene: TRBV18; CDR3aa: CASSPRTGGANHEQYF; CDR3nt: TGTGCCAGCTCACCTAGGACAGGGGGCGCAAACCACGAGCAGTACTTC
d_gene: NA; len: 13; j_gene: TRBJ2-3; abundance: NA; v_gene: TRBV9; CDR3aa: CASSVEGLDTQYF; CDR3nt: TGTGCCAGCAGCGTAGAGGGGCTGGATACGCAGTATTTT
d_gene: NA; len: 15; j_gene: TRBJ1-3; abundance: many; v_gene: TRBV5-4; CDR3aa: CASSLDPTRGNTIYF; CDR3nt: TGTGCCAGCAGCTTGGACCCTACGCGGGGAAACACCATATATTTT
d_gene: NA; len: 15; j_gene: TRBJ2-1; abundance: NA; v_gene: TRBV28; CDR3aa: CASSIPGGRAHEQFF; CDR3nt: TGTGCCAGCAGTATCCCTGGGGGGAGAGCACATGAGCAGTTCTTC
d_gene: NA; len: 14; j_gene: TRBJ1-1; abundance: NA; v_gene: TRBV6-6; CDR3aa: CASSPGRGRTEAFF; CDR3nt: TGTGCCAGCAGCCCCGGGCGAGGTCGCACTGAAGCTTTCTTT
d_gene: NA; len: 15; j_gene: TRBJ1-5; abundance: NA; v_gene: TRBV6-5; CDR3aa: CASSTRRQGNQPQHF; CDR3nt: TGTGCCAGCAGTACCCGGCGGCAGGGGAATCAGCCCCAGCATTTT
d_gene: TRBD1; len: 14; j_gene: TRBJ1-2; abundance: many; v_gene: TRBV6-5; CDR3aa: CASSGDRGERGYTF; CDR3nt: TGTGCCAGCAGCGGGGACAGGGGCGAGAGGGGCTACACCTTC
d_gene: NA; len: 13; j_gene: TRBJ2-1; abundance: NA; v_gene: TRBV7-2; CDR3aa: CASSKEWGNEQFF; CDR3nt: TGTGCCAGCAGCAAAGAGTGGGGAAATGAGCAGTTCTTC
d_gene: NA; len: 13; j_gene: TRBJ1-1; abundance: NA; v_gene: TRBV29-1; CDR3aa: CQVSGLLNTEAFF; CDR3nt: TGCCAGGTCTCGGGGCTGCTGAACACTGAAGCTTTCTTT
d_gene: NA; len: 13; j_gene: TRBJ2-1; abundance: few; v_gene: TRBV7-6; CDR3aa: CASSLTVWDEQFF; CDR3nt: TGTGCCAGCAGCTTGACGGTTTGGGATGAGCAGTTCTTC
d_gene: NA; len: 13; j_gene: TRBJ2-1; abundance: many; v_gene: TRBV7-2; CDR3aa: CASSFTTGNEQFF; CDR3nt: TGTGCCAGCAGCTTCACGACTGGCAATGAGCAGTTCTTC
d_gene: NA; len: 15; j_gene: TRBJ2-7; abundance: many; v_gene: TRBV11-2; CDR3aa: CASSSLLSRAYEQYF; CDR3nt: TGTGCCAGCAGCTCGCTACTCAGCCGAGCCTACGAGCAGTACTTC
d_gene: NA; len: 16; j_gene: TRBJ2-1; abundance: many; v_gene: TRBV27; CDR3aa: CASSLGGSASYNEQFF; CDR3nt: TGTGCCAGCAGTTTAGGTGGGTCGGCCTCCTACAATGAGCAGTTCTTC
d_gene: NA; len: 14; j_gene: TRBJ1-2; abundance: many; v_gene: TRBV3-1; CDR3aa: CASSQDRGAVGYTF; CDR3nt: TGTGCCAGCAGCCAAGATCGGGGGGCAGTCGGCTACACCTTC
d_gene: TRBD1; len: 17; j_gene: TRBJ2-2; abundance: many; v_gene: TRBV11-2; CDR3aa: CASSLDRVLPDTGELFF; CDR3nt: TGTGCCAGCAGCCTGGACAGGGTGCTCCCGGACACCGGGGAGCTGTTTTTT
d_gene: TRBD2; len: 19; j_gene: TRBJ2-7; abundance: few; v_gene: TRBV11-2; CDR3aa: CASSLYDLGSGRNGDEQYF; CDR3nt: TGTGCCAGCAGCTTATACGATCTGGGTAGCGGGAGGAATGGCGACGAGCAGTACTTC
d_gene: TRBD1; len: 13; j_gene: TRBJ1-2; abundance: NA; v_gene: TRBV7-2; CDR3aa: CASNPQTGSGYTF; CDR3nt: TGTGCCAGCAACCCCCAGACAGGGAGCGGCTACACCTTC
d_gene: NA; len: 15; j_gene: TRBJ1-2; abundance: many; v_gene: TRBV20-1; CDR3aa: CSARDQPGANYGYTF; CDR3nt: TGCAGTGCTAGAGATCAACCCGGGGCTAACTATGGCTACACCTTC
d_gene: TRBD1; len: 13; j_gene: TRBJ2-1; abundance: many; v_gene: TRBV20-1; CDR3aa: CSWGQGSYNEQFF; CDR3nt: TGCAGTTGGGGACAGGGGTCCTACAATGAGCAGTTCTTC
d_gene: NA; len: 12; j_gene: TRBJ2-3; abundance: NA; v_gene: TRBV7-8; CDR3aa: CASSEDLDTQYF; CDR3nt: TGTGCCAGCAGCGAAGACCTAGATACGCAGTATTTT
d_gene: TRBD2; len: 17; j_gene: TRBJ2-5; abundance: NA; v_gene: TRBV4-1; CDR3aa: CASSQETGLAGEETQYF; CDR3nt: TGCGCCAGCAGCCAAGAAACGGGACTAGCGGGAGAAGAGACCCAGTACTTC
d_gene: NA; len: 15; j_gene: TRBJ2-7; abundance: once; v_gene: TRBV6-2/TRBV6-3; CDR3aa: CASSYPTGGSYEQYF; CDR3nt: TGTGCCAGCAGTTACCCGACAGGAGGCTCCTACGAGCAGTACTTC
d_gene: NA; len: 13; j_gene: TRBJ2-3; abundance: many; v_gene: TRBV7-8; CDR3aa: CASSFSSTDTQYF; CDR3nt: TGTGCCAGCAGCTTCTCTAGCACAGATACGCAGTATTTT
d_gene: NA; len: 15; j_gene: TRBJ2-1; abundance: NA; v_gene: TRBV9; CDR3aa: CASSPEDLKGNEQFF; CDR3nt: TGTGCCAGCTCTCCAGAAGACCTCAAGGGGAATGAGCAGTTCTTC
d_gene: NA; len: 16; j_gene: TRBJ2-4; abundance: few; v_gene: TRBV12-3/TRBV12-4; CDR3aa: CASSLDGVLAKNIQYF; CDR3nt: TGTGCCAGCAGTTTAGACGGCGTACTAGCCAAAAACATTCAGTACTTC
d_gene: NA; len: 15; j_gene: TRBJ2-1; abundance: NA; v_gene: TRBV5-4; CDR3aa: CASSPDSSSYNEQFF; CDR3nt: TGTGCCAGCAGCCCGGACTCGTCCTCCTACAATGAGCAGTTCTTC
d_gene: NA; len: 15; j_gene: TRBJ1-3; abundance: few; v_gene: TRBV7-9; CDR3aa: CASSLLPHSGNTIYF; CDR3nt: TGTGCCAGCAGCTTATTACCGCACTCTGGAAACACCATATATTTT
d_gene: NA; len: 14; j_gene: TRBJ1-6; abundance: NA; v_gene: TRBV12-3/TRBV12-4; CDR3aa: CASSLETDNSPLHF; CDR3nt: TGTGCCAGCAGTTTAGAAACAGATAATTCACCCCTCCACTTT
d_gene: NA; len: 13; j_gene: TRBJ1-1; abundance: NA; v_gene: TRBV5-4; CDR3aa: CASSRDRWSEAFF; CDR3nt: TGTGCCAGCAGCCGCGATAGGTGGAGTGAAGCTTTCTTT
d_gene: TRBD1; len: 14; j_gene: TRBJ1-4; abundance: many; v_gene: TRBV9; CDR3aa: CASSSGTGNEKLFF; CDR3nt: TGTGCCAGCAGCTCCGGGACAGGGAACGAAAAACTGTTTTTT
d_gene: TRBD1; len: 14; j_gene: TRBJ2-3; abundance: few; v_gene: TRBV20-1; CDR3aa: CSARPGQGADTQYF; CDR3nt: TGCAGTGCTAGACCGGGACAGGGGGCAGATACGCAGTATTTT
d_gene: TRBD1; len: 16; j_gene: TRBJ1-2; abundance: NA; v_gene: TRBV6-2/TRBV6-3; CDR3aa: CASRKPGQGDNYGYTF; CDR3nt: TGTGCCAGCAGAAAACCCGGACAGGGAGACAACTATGGCTACACCTTC
d_gene: NA; len: 13; j_gene: TRBJ2-7; abundance: few; v_gene: TRBV6-2/TRBV6-3; CDR3aa: CASRTTGFYEQYF; CDR3nt: TGTGCCAGCAGAACCACAGGGTTCTACGAGCAGTACTTC